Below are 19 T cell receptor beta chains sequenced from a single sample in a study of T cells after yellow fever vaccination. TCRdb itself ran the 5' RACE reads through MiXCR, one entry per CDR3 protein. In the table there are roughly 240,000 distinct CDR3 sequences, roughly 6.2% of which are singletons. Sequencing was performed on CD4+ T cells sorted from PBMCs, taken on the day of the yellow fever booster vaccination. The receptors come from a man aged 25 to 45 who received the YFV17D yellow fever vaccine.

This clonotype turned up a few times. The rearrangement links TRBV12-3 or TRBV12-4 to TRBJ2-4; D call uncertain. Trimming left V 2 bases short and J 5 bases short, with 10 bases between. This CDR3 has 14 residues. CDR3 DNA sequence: TGTGCCAGCAGTTTAAAGGTGGTCGAAAACATTCAGTACTTC. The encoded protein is CASSLKVVENIQYF.

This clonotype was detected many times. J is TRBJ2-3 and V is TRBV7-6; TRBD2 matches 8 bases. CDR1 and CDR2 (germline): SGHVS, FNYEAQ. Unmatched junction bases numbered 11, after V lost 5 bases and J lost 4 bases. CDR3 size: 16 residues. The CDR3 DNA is TGTGCCAGCAGCCCACCAGCGGGAGTAAGCCCAGATACGCAGTATTTT. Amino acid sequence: CASSPPAGVSPDTQYF.

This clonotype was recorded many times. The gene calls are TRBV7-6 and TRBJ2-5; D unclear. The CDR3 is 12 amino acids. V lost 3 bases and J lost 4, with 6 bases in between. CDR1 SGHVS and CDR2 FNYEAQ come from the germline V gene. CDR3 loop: CASSLYGETQYF. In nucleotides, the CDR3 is TGTGCCAGCAGCTTGTACGGAGAGACCCAGTACTTC.

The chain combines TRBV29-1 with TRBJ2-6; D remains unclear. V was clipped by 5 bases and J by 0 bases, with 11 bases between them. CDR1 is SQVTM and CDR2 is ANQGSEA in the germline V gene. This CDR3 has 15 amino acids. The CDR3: CSVRVSGSGANVLTF. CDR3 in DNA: TGCAGCGTTCGAGTTTCTGGCTCTGGGGCCAACGTCCTGACTTTC. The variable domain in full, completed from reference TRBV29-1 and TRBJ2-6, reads SAVISQKPSRDICQRGTSLTIQCQVDSQVTMMFWYRQQPGQSLTLIATANQGSEATYESGFVIDKFPISRPNLTFSTLTVSNMSPEDSSIYLCSVRVSGSGANVLTFGAGSRLTVL.

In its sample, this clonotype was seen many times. The CDR3 DNA sequence: TGTGCCAGCAGGCCTCTAGCGGGACCAGAGACCCAGTACTTC. It is translated as CASRPLAGPETQYF. The chain employs TRBV7-6 and TRBJ2-5; 9 bases are a match to TRBD2. Unmatched junction bases numbered 6, after V lost 6 bases and J lost 4 bases. This CDR3 spans 14 amino acids. Germline assignment: CDR1 SGHVS and CDR2 FNYEAQ.

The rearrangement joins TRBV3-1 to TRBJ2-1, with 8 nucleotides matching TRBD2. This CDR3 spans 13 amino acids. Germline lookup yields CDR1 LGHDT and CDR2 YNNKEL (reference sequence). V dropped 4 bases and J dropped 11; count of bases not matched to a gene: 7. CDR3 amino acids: CASSLIAGRQQFF. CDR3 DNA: TGTGCCAGCAGCCTGATAGCGGGGCGTCAGCAGTTCTTC.

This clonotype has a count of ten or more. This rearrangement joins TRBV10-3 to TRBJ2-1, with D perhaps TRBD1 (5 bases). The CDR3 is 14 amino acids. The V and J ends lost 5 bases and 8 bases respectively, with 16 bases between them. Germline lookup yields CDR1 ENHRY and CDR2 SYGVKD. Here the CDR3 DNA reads TGTGCCATCAGTCGGCAGGGTGATGTAGATGAGCAGTTCTTC. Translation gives CAISRQGDVDEQFF.

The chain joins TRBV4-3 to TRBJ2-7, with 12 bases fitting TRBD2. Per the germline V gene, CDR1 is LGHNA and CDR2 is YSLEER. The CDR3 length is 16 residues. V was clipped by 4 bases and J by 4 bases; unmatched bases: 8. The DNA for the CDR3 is TGCGCCAGCAGCCCACGAACCGGACTAGCGGGGTACGAGCAGTACTTC. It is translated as CASSPRTGLAGYEQYF.

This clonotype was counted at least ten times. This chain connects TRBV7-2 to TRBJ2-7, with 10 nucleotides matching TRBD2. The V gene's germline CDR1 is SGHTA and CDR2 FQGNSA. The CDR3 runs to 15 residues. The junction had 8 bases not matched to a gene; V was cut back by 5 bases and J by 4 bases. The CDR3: CASSPPGLALYEQYF. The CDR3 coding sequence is TGTGCCAGCAGCCCGCCGGGACTAGCGTTATACGAGCAGTACTTC.

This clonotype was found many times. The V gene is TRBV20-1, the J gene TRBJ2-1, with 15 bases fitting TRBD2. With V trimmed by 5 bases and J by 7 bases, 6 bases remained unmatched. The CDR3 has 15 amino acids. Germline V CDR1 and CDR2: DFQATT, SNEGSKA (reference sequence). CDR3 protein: CSAGTSGRTTNEQFF. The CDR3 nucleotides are TGCAGTGCTGGGACTAGCGGGAGGACAACAAATGAGCAGTTCTTC.

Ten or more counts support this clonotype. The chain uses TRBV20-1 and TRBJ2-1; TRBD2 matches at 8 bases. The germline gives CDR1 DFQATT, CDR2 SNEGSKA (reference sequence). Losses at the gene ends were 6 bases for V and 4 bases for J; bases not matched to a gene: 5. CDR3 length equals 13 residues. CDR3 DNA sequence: TGCAGTGCCGGGACTAGGGTTTACAATGAGCAGTTCTTC. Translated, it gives CSAGTRVYNEQFF.

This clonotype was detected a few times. The CDR3 is CATSSEAYNEQFF. In DNA, the CDR3 is TGTGCCACCAGTAGCGAGGCCTACAATGAGCAGTTCTTC. V is TRBV24-1 and J is TRBJ2-1; D not resolved. Trimming took 6 bases from V and 2 from J, leaving 7 bases between them. The CDR3 has 13 amino acids. Germline values: CDR1 KGHDR, CDR2 SFDVKD.

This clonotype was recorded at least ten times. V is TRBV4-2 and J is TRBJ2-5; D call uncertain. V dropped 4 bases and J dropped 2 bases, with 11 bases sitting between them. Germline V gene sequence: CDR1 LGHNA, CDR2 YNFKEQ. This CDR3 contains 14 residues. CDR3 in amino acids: CASSPGPEQETQYF. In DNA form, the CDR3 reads TGTGCCAGCAGCCCAGGTCCAGAACAAGAGACCCAGTACTTC.

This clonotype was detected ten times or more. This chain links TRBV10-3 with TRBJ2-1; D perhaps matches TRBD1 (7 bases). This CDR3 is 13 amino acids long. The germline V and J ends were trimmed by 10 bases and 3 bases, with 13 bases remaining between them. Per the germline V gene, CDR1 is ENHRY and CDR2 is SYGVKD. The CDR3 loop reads CATRGADYNEQFF. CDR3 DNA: TGTGCCACCAGGGGGGCAGACTACAATGAGCAGTTCTTC.

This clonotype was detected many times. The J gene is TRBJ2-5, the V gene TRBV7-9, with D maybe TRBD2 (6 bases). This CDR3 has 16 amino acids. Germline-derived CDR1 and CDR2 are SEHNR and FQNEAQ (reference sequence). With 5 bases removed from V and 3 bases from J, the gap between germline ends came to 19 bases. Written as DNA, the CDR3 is TGTGCCAGCAGCACCCAGCGGGTTACGGTAAAAGAGACCCAGTACTTC. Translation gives CASSTQRVTVKETQYF.

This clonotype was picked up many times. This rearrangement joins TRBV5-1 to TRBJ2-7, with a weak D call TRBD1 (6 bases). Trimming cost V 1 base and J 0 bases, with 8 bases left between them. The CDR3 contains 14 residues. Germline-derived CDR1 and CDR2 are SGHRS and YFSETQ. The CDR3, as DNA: TGCGCCAGCAGCTTGTCAGGGGACTCCTACGAGCAGTACTTC. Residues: CASSLSGDSYEQYF. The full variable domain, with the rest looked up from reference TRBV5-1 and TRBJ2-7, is KAGVTQTPRYLIKTRGQQVTLSCSPISGHRSVSWYQQTPGQGLQFLFEYFSETQRNKGNFPGRFSGRQFSNSRSEMNVSTLELGDSALYLCASSLSGDSYEQYFGPGTRLTVT.

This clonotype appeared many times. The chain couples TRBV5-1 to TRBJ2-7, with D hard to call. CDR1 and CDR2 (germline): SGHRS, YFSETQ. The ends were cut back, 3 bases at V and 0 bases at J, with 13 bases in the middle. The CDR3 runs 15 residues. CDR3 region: CASSSDGQVSYEQYF. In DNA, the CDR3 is TGCGCCAGCAGCTCGGACGGTCAAGTCTCCTACGAGCAGTACTTC.

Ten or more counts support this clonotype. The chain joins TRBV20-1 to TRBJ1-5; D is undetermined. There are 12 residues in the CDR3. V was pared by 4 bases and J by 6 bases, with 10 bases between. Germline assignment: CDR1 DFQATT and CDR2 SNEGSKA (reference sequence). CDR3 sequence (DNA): TGCAGTGCTAAGAACAGCGCTCAGCCCCAGCATTTT. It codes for CSAKNSAQPQHF.

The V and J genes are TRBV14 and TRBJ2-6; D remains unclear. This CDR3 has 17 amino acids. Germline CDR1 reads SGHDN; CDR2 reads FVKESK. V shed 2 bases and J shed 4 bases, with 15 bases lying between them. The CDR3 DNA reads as TGTGCCAGCAGCCAACGGAGACTTCTAACCGGGGCCAACGTCCTGACTTTC. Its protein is CASSQRRLLTGANVLTF.